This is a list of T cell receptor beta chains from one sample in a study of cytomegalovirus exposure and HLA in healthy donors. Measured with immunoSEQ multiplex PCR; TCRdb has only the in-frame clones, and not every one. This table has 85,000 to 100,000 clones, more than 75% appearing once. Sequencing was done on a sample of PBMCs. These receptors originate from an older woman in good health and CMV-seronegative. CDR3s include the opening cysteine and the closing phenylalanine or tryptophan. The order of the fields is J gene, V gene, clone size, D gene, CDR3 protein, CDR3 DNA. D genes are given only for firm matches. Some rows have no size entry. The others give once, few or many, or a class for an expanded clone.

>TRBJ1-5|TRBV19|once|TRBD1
CASTQTGGNQPQHF
TGTGCCAGTACCCAGACAGGGGGCAATCAGCCCCAGCATTTT
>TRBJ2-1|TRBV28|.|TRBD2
CASSFPQLAGEQFF
TGTGCCAGCAGTTTCCCGCAACTAGCGGGGGAGCAGTTCTTC
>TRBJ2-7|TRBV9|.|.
CASSPPAGSEQYF
TGTGCCAGCAGCCCGCCTGCAGGAAGTGAGCAGTACTTC
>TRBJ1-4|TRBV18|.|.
CASSPPPGANEKLFF
TGTGCCAGCTCACCACCGCCGGGGGCTAATGAAAAACTGTTTTTT
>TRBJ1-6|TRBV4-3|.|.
CASSQGQLYNSPLHF
TGCGCCAGCAGCCAAGGACAACTGTATAATTCACCCCTCCACTTT
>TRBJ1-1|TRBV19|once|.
CASSPTLTFWNTEAFF
TGTGCCAGTAGTCCGACACTTACTTTTTGGAACACTGAAGCTTTCTTT
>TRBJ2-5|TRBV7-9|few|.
CASQEERRETQYF
TGTGCCAGCCAAGAGGAACGGAGGGAGACCCAGTACTTC
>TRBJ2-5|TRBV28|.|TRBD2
CAATGASGRGTQYF
TGTGCCGCGACGGGGGCTAGCGGGAGGGGGACCCAGTACTTC
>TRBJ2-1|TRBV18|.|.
CASSPPILAQYNEQFF
TGTGCCAGCTCACCACCAATCCTGGCACAGTACAATGAGCAGTTCTTC
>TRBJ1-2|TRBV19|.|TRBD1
CASSIGTGWANYGYTF
TGTGCCAGTAGTATTGGGACAGGCTGGGCCAACTATGGCTACACCTTC
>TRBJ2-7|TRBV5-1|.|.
CASSYSGTIYEQYF
TGCGCCAGCAGCTACTCCGGGACAATCTACGAGCAGTACTTC
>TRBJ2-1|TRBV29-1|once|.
CSGRWQSSGEQFF
TGCAGCGGAAGGTGGCAGAGCAGCGGTGAGCAGTTCTTC
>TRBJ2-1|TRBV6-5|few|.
CASTQSRPYNEQFF
TGTGCCAGCACCCAATCGAGGCCGTACAATGAGCAGTTCTTC
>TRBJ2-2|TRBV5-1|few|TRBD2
CASSSLTSGSGELFF
TGCGCCAGCAGTTCGTTGACTAGCGGGAGCGGGGAGCTGTTTTTT
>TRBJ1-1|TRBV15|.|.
CATSREGRDTEAFF
TGTGCCACCAGCAGAGAAGGGAGGGACACTGAAGCTTTCTTT
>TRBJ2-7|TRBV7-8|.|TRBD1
CASSAGQGYDEQYF
TGTGCCAGCAGCGCGGGACAGGGTTATGACGAGCAGTACTTC
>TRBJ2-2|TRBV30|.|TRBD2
CAWTGLAGFTNTGELFF
TGTGCCTGGACGGGACTAGCGGGGTTCACGAACACCGGGGAGCTGTTTTTT
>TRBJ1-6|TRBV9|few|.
CASSVLQGGSPLHF
TGTGCCAGCAGCGTACTACAGGGCGGTTCACCCCTCCACTTT
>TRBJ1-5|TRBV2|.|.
CASSEQDRSNQPQHF
TGTGCCAGCAGCGAACAGGACAGAAGCAATCAGCCCCAGCATTTT
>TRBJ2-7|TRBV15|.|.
CATSREGPRIGEQYF
TGTGCCACCAGCAGAGAGGGGCCACGGATTGGGGAGCAGTACTTC
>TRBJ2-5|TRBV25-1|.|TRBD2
CASSMSSGKETQYF
TGTGCCAGCAGTATGTCTAGCGGCAAAGAGACCCAGTACTTC
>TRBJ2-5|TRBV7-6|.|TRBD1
CASSTDRGSETQYF
TGTGCCAGCAGCACAGACAGGGGGTCAGAGACCCAGTACTTC
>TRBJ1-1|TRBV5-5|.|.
CASTLTATTEAFF
TGTGCCAGCACGCTGACAGCGACCACTGAAGCTTTCTTT
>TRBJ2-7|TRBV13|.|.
CASSLGRSEQYF
TGTGCCAGCAGCTTAGGCCGGTCGGAGCAGTACTTC
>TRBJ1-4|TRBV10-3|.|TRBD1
CAISDKGAGEKLFF
TGTGCCATCAGTGACAAGGGGGCTGGTGAAAAACTGTTTTTT
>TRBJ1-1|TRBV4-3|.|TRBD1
CASTRQGAGEAFF
TGCGCCAGCACTCGACAGGGGGCGGGTGAAGCTTTCTTT
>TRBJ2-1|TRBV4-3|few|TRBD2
CASSQDSGLAGERQFF
TGCGCCAGCAGCCAAGACTCGGGACTAGCGGGGGAACGGCAGTTCTTC
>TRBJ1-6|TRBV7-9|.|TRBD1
CASSIQGVHSPLHF
TGTGCCAGCAGCATACAGGGGGTTCATTCACCCCTCCACTTT
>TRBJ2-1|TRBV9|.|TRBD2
CASSATQRGVYNEQFF
TGTGCCAGCAGCGCCACTCAGCGGGGGGTCTACAATGAGCAGTTCTTC
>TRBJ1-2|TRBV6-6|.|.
CASSYSRGSERGGYTF
TGTGCCAGCAGTTACTCACGGGGGTCAGAAAGAGGAGGCTACACCTTC
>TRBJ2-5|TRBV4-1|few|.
CASSHGPGKGRETQYF
TGCGCCAGCAGCCACGGCCCCGGCAAGGGGAGGGAGACCCAGTACTTC
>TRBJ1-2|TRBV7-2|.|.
CASSLYRRNYGYTF
TGTGCCAGCAGCTTATATCGGAGGAACTATGGCTACACCTTC
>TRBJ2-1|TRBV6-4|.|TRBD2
CASSLLAGTNNEQFF
TGTGCCAGCAGCTTACTAGCGGGGACTAACAATGAGCAGTTCTTC
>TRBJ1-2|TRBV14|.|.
CASSQGISRVYGYTF
TGTGCCAGCAGCCAAGGCATAAGCAGGGTCTATGGCTACACCTTC
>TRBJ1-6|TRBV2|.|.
CASSYAGTRSSTLHF
TGTGCCAGCAGTTACGCCGGGACACGGTCCTCCACCCTCCACTTT
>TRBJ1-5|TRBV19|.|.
CASSRAGGSNQPQHF
TGTGCCAGTAGTAGGGCAGGTGGCAGCAATCAGCCCCAGCATTTT
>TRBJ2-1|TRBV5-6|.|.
CASSLGGDNEQFF
TGTGCCAGCAGCTTGGGGGGGGACAATGAGCAGTTCTTC
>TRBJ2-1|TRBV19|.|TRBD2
CASTPLAGVVQFF
TGTGCCAGTACCCCTCTGGCGGGAGTTGTGCAGTTCTTC
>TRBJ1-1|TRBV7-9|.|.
CASSLQGMNTEAFF
TGTGCCAGCAGCTTACAGGGGATGAACACTGAAGCTTTCTTT
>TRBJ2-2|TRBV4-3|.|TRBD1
CASSLDPTGDGTGELFF
TGCGCCAGCAGCCTAGACCCGACAGGGGATGGCACCGGGGAGCTGTTTTTT